Detailed here is one T cell receptor beta chain. This clone's antigen is unknown. No quality values exist for individual bases; no much larger clone is one base distant. The CDR3 sequence holds 16 residues, the cysteine and phenylalanine included. Of all the DNA, just the CDR3 is kept, 48 bases in frame from base 1. The germline V gene encodes CDR1 SGHAT and CDR2 FQNNGV. V loses 2 bases of germline sequence and J loses 1 base, and the interval between the two ends is 12 bases. Receptor libraries were prepared by 5' RACE. Sequencer: Illumina HiSeq 2500. A second PCR of roughly 6 to 11 cycles was run with a J-beta primer mix and a sample-barcoded 5' primer. A unique molecular identifier was introduced onto each TCR beta cDNA molecule by a template-switch 5' adaptor carrying 12 random nucleotides. Each sample yielded at least 2.5 million CDR3-containing paired-end reads. The Mint cDNA synthesis kit, primed by a TRBC-specific oligonucleotide, was used to synthesize first-strand cDNA from all RNA. All cDNA was treated with uracil-DNA glycosylase and then went through a first 18-cycle PCR with the universal primers M1SS and BC2_uni_R. As for how the authors treated the data: Normalization of each sample was performed by random selection of 1 million high-quality reads, each carrying a distinct molecular identifier. Instead of being binned into consensus sequences, reads that shared molecular identifiers were thrown out. MiTCR, run with a Q25 quality threshold and the strictest error-elimination algorithm, handled CDR3 identification, clonotype clustering and error correction. Lower-bound total TCR beta diversity was estimated with a nonparametric unseen species model using Euler transformation. The public reads were reprocessed in TCRdb via fastp at Q25 and MiXCR, keeping in-frame beta chains. Entries are consolidated by CDR3 protein sequence, retaining the most common genes and DNA. TCRdb's processing, not the study's, gives the V and J calls here. The sample table shows 650,000 to 800,000 distinct CDR3 sequences, and approximately 52% are seen once. Jointly, the top ten make up roughly 12% of the sample.

Donors were roughly 40 systemically healthy Caucasian individuals from Russia aged roughly 6 to 90 years. About 10 milliliters of peripheral blood were collected from each donor into EDTA-treated Vacutainer tubes. PBMCs were isolated by Ficoll-Paque density-gradient centrifugation, with at least 6.5 million obtained per sample. Trizol reagent was used to extract total RNA from the PBMCs, yielding at least 6 micrograms per sample. For every donor, an aliquot of PBMCs went through flow cytometry to measure the percentages of naive CD45RAhigh/CD27high T cells. The data are from a study of blood T cells in healthy people across ages (dated by TCRdb to about 2015). For context, the study as a whole: In model experiments, roughly one uniquely barcoded TCR beta cDNA molecule per two T cells was captured by template switching. To track age-related changes in TCR beta repertoire diversity, the study relied on deep sequencing normalized with unique cDNA molecular identifiers. Donors were grouped into four age groups: young (average about 15 years), middle-aged (about 40), aged (about 60) and long-lived (about 89). To avoid experimental bias, donors of different ages were distributed randomly across sequencing lanes. For two donors (one aged 18 to 30 and one aged 80 or older), the study analyzed two additional independent replicas of 1 million unique cDNA reads from the same blood draw. Beyond this particular receptor, the publication reports: Observed TCR beta diversity per million T cells fell roughly linearly with age, and a significant reduction was already apparent by age approximately 41. Because the CMV infection status of the donors was unknown, age-related changes in expanded clonotypes may potentially have been confounded. Total diversity estimates from one million sequenced T cells were considered lower bounds and underestimates. The percentage of naive T cells measured by flow cytometry correlated strongly with observed TCR beta diversity. Conclusive comparison of naive and antigen-experienced compartments was prevented by the profiling of bulk unsorted PBMCs. Compared with the aged group, more naive CD4+ T cells, fewer expanded clones and increased TCR diversity were shown by the long-lived group, suggesting age selection.

This chain joins TRBV11-2 to TRBJ1-3, with the D gene not confidently named. The origin of this receptor is a woman aged 80 or older in good health. Sequencing was performed on blood. This receptor carries the CDR3 CASSLRMARSGNTIYF. DNA sequence: TGTGCCAGCAGCTTAAGGATGGCCAGGTCTGGAAACACCATATATTTT.